This T cell receptor (beta chain) was recorded in a study of blood T cell repertoires in COVID-19. Looking at the study overall: PBMCs, B-cell-depleted T cells, or T cells were the source of the cDNA or gDNA that made up the material.

The protocol was immunoSEQ multiplex PCR, while the TCRdb copy is restricted to in-frame clones and leaves out a portion. There are around 370,000 clones in the sample; approximately 90% occur only once, and 0.9% to 1.5% lies in the top ten. Individuals drawn from under 30 US areas were roughly 18 to 100 years old. A single count supports this clone. The CDR3 spans 13 residues. V gave up 6 bases and J gave up 8 bases; unmatched junction bases: 7. CDR1 MNHEY and CDR2 SVGAGI come from the germline V gene. The chain recombines TRBV6-5 with TRBJ2-4, with 7 bases identical to TRBD1. The specimen was PBMCs or T cells enriched from blood (not recorded which). The TCR originated in a woman under 30 who had recovered from COVID-19. The CDR3, as DNA: TGTGCCAGCAGCTTAACAGGGGTGGACATTCAGTACTTC. Protein product: CASSLTGVDIQYF.